The 10 T cell receptor beta chains given below trace back to one sample, sequenced in a study of blood T cell repertoires in COVID-19. Produced via immunoSEQ multiplex PCR; TCRdb's table is partial and in-frame only. The repertoire holds roughly 48,000 clones, with about nine tenths as singletons. The specimen sequenced was peripheral blood. The receptors shown here come from an elderly woman with acute or convalescent COVID-19.

The chain employs TRBV19 and TRBJ2-4, with TRBD2 as a possible D gene (6 bases). Trimming removed 3 bases from V and 1 base from J, with 7 bases in between. The CDR3 runs 14 residues. The germline V gene encodes CDR1 LNHDA and CDR2 SQIVND (reference sequence). The chain's CDR3 is CASSIREAKNIQYF. The CDR3, as DNA: TGTGCCAGTAGTATCCGGGAGGCCAAAAACATTCAGTACTTC.

V and J are TRBV21-1 and TRBJ2-1; whether TRBD1, the table's D call, matches the DNA was not checked. TRBV21-1 is a known pseudogene. The CDR3 covers 15 residues. The CDR3 loop reads CASSKDRGHGDEQFF. CDR3 DNA sequence: TGTGCCAGCAGCAAAGACAGGGGGCACGGGGATGAGCAGTTCTTC.

The chain has TRBV10-2 and TRBJ2-2; TRBD1 agrees at 8 bases. The junction had 6 bases not matched to a gene; V was cut back by 2 bases and J by 1 base. The CDR3 totals 17 residues. Germline loops: CDR1 WSHSY, CDR2 SAAADI. Here the CDR3 reads CASSEPRDRRNTGELFF. CDR3 nucleotide sequence: TGCGCCAGCAGTGAGCCCAGGGACAGGCGGAACACCGGGGAGCTGTTTTTT.

This chain connects TRBV5-4 to TRBJ2-1, with TRBD2 matching over 7 bases. With 4 bases clipped from V and 7 bases from J, the junction kept 5 bases outside the gene matches. The CDR3 loop spans 13 amino acids. CDR1 is SGHNT, CDR2 YYREEE, per germline (reference sequence). The CDR3 bases are TGTGCCAGCAGCGAACCCGGGGGGAATGAGCAGTTCTTC. It specifies CASSEPGGNEQFF.

The rearrangement uses TRBV6-1 and TRBJ2-7, with 10 bases aligning to TRBD2. Germline V gene data show CDR1 as MNHNS and CDR2 as SASEGT. Trimming took 2 bases from V and 0 from J; bases not matched to a gene: 7. There are 17 residues in the CDR3. CDR3 nucleotides: TGTGCCAGCAGTGAACTAGCGGGGGCCCCTTCCTCCTACGAGCAGTACGTC. It is translated as CASSELAGAPSSYEQYV.

Points on this clone: The identical CDR3 is also encoded by other nucleotide sequences in the sample. The rearrangement links TRBV5-1 to TRBJ1-1; 9 nucleotides line up with TRBD1. V lost 3 bases to trimming and J lost 5 bases; unmatched junction nucleotides: 5. The CDR3 has 14 residues. Germline-derived CDR1 and CDR2 are SGHRS and YFSETQ. The CDR3 here is CASSSTGGWTEAFF. In DNA, the CDR3 is TGCGCCAGCAGCTCGACAGGGGGATGGACTGAAGCTTTCTTT.

This clone was seen once. The rearrangement joins TRBV29-1 to TRBJ2-3; D possibly corresponds to TRBD2 (7 bases). The germline V and J ends were trimmed by 7 bases and 5 bases, with 13 bases remaining between them. The germline V gene encodes CDR1 SQVTM and CDR2 ANQGSEA. The CDR3 has 12 amino acids. The chain's CDR3 is CSGGGLEDTQYF. The CDR3 DNA follows: TGCAGCGGGGGGGGGCTTGAAGATACGCAGTATTTT.

The rearrangement uses TRBV2 and TRBJ2-3, with 9 bases that match TRBD1. The CDR3 consists of 15 residues. After removal of 5 bases from V and 3 bases from J, the junction contained 6 bases not matched to a gene. Germline CDR1 SNHLY, CDR2 FYNNEI. The CDR3 sequence is CASSPTGGWTDTQYF. DNA of the CDR3: TGTGCCAGCAGTCCTACAGGGGGCTGGACAGATACGCAGTATTTT.

This chain uses TRBV7-6 with TRBJ2-7; weak D call: TRBD2 (7 bases). Germline CDR1 and CDR2: SGHVS and FNYEAQ. V dropped 0 bases and J dropped 2 bases, with 17 bases sitting between them. The CDR3 is 17 amino acids. CDR3 sequence reads: CASSLARKGGAAYEQYV. The CDR3, as DNA: TGTGCCAGCAGCTTAGCGCGGAAGGGGGGGGCAGCCTACGAGCAGTACGTC.

This clone was found a few times. This chain uses TRBV19 with TRBJ1-5, with D unresolved. Per germline, CDR1 LNHDA and CDR2 SQIVND (reference sequence). V dropped 7 bases and J dropped 5 bases, with 18 bases sitting between them. This CDR3 has 15 amino acids. The CDR3: CASTVGGSKDQPQHF. CDR3 bases: TGTGCCAGTACCGTCGGAGGGTCGAAGGATCAGCCCCAGCATTTT.